What follows are 7 T cell receptor beta chains derived from one specimen sequenced in a study of identical twins. Each CDR3 protein gets one entry after TCRdb re-called the 5' RACE reads with MiXCR. Here the sample spans hundreds of thousands of distinct CDR3 sequences, 7.5% being singletons. These data were also filed under a second study, of yellow fever vaccine responses in identical twins.

Sequencing was carried out using memory (CD45RO+) T cells sorted from blood. The receptor source for this set is a woman aged 18-29 years in good health.

The sample holds many counts of this clonotype. V is TRBV4-3 and J is TRBJ1-1, with 11 bases that match TRBD1. The V gene end was trimmed by 6 bases and the J gene end by 5 bases; junction bases not matched to a gene: 2. CDR3 size: 13 residues. Germline lookup yields CDR1 LGHNA and CDR2 YSLEER. The CDR3: CASRGQGETEAFF. CDR3 coding DNA: TGCGCCAGCAGGGGACAGGGGGAAACTGAAGCTTTCTTT.

This clonotype appeared many times. V and J are TRBV7-9 and TRBJ1-2; D is unclear. Germline loops: CDR1 SEHNR, CDR2 FQNEAQ (reference sequence). The length of the CDR3 is 13 residues. Deletions cut 6 bases from V and 3 bases from J, with 11 bases between. CDR3 nucleotides: TGTGCCAGCAGGGGCAAGAAGTACTATGGCTACACCTTC. Residues: CASRGKKYYGYTF.

The genes are TRBV15 and TRBJ2-1; D gene unclear. In germline, CDR1 is LNHNV, CDR2 YYDKDF (reference sequence). The V end was cut by 5 bases, the J end by 9 bases, with 11 bases between. This CDR3 is 12 amino acids long. The CDR3, as DNA: TGTGCCACCAGCCAGAGGTGGGGTGAGCAGTTCTTC. This translates into CATSQRWGEQFF.

As regards this clonotype: Possible read error: a much larger clone is one base away. V is TRBV10-3 and J is TRBJ2-1; TRBD1 matches at 8 bases. CDR1 is ENHRY and CDR2 is SYGVKD in the germline V gene. The CDR3 length is 13 residues. The CDR3 nucleotides read TGTGCCATCACAGGGGGCCCCTACAATGAGCTGTTCTTC. Encoded protein: CAITGGPYNELFF.

This clonotype was seen repeatedly, ten times or more. The V and J genes are TRBV6-1 and TRBJ2-5; TRBD2 is a possible D gene (5 bases). The V gene's germline CDR1 is MNHNS and CDR2 SASEGT. This CDR3 region has 15 residues. V dropped 2 bases and J dropped 5 bases, with 15 bases sitting between them. The CDR3 reads CASSEPTDLRETQYF. The CDR3 DNA reads TGTGCCAGCAGTGAACCGACGGACTTAAGGGAGACCCAGTACTTC.

The chain employs TRBV20-1 and TRBJ2-1; 7 nucleotides agree with TRBD1. The germline V gene has CDR1 DFQATT and CDR2 SNEGSKA (reference sequence). With 3 bases clipped from V and 5 bases from J, the junction kept 7 bases outside the gene matches. This CDR3 is built from 14 residues. The CDR3 coding sequence is TGCAGTGCTAGCGACAGGGTACGAGACAATGAGCAGTTCTTC. Its protein is CSASDRVRDNEQFF.

This CDR3 reads CATSDPRLAGAQETQYF. As DNA, the CDR3 is TGTGCCACCAGTGATCCCCGGCTGGCGGGGGCTCAAGAGACCCAGTACTTC. The V call is TRBV24-1, the J call TRBJ2-5, with a tentative D call TRBD2 (7 bases). This CDR3 region has 17 residues. From germline, CDR1 is KGHDR and CDR2 SFDVKD. Between the trimmed V and J ends, which lost 3 bases and 2 bases, there was a span of 18 bases.